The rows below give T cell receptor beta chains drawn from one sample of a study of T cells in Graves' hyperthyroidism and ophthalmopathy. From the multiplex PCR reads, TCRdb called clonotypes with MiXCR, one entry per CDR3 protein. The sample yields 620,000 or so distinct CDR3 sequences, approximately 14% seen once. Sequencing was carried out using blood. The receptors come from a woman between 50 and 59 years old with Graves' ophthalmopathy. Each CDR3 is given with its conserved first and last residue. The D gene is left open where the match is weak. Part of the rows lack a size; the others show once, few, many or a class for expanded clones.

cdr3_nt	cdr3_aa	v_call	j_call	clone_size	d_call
TGTGCCAGCAGCGTAAACAGGGGGCAAGTAACCTTC	CASSVNRGQVTF	TRBV9	TRBJ1-2	NA	TRBD1
TGTGCCAGCAGCTCTCGGCCATACACGGAACTGTTTTTT	CASSSRPYTELFF	TRBV7-3	TRBJ1-4	many	NA
TGTGCCAGCAGCTTAGCGGGGGACCACTCCTACGAGCAGTACTTC	CASSLAGDHSYEQYF	TRBV7-9	TRBJ2-7	NA	NA
TGTGCTAGCAGCTCATCAGACAGGGTTTACAATGAGCAGTTCTTC	CASSSSDRVYNEQFF	TRBV7-7	TRBJ2-1	many	TRBD1
TGCAGTGCCCCCGACCTGACTAGAGACTCCTACGAGCAGTACTTC	CSAPDLTRDSYEQYF	TRBV20-1	TRBJ2-7	few	NA
TGTGCCAGCCGAGAGGCAGGGGGTACAGATACGCAGTATTTT	CASREAGGTDTQYF	TRBV7-8	TRBJ2-3	many	TRBD1
TGTGCCAGCAGTGTGAATAACCAAGAGACCCAGTACTTC	CASSVNNQETQYF	TRBV2	TRBJ2-5	few	NA
TGCAGTGATAGAGGTCCAGCGACAAACTATGGCTACACCTTC	CSDRGPATNYGYTF	TRBV20-1	TRBJ1-2	NA	NA
TGTGCCAGCAGTATACCGGTGGGGACACTGAACACCGGGGAGCTGTTTTTT	CASSIPVGTLNTGELFF	TRBV6-2/TRBV6-3	TRBJ2-2	many	NA
TGTGCCAGCAGCCCGAGTGTAGCCACTAGCCGACCCTACTTC	CASSPSVATSRPYF	TRBV5-6	TRBJ2-5	NA	NA
TGTGCCACCAGCAGAGTAGGCGAGGACCCCGGCTCCTACGAGCAGTACTTC	CATSRVGEDPGSYEQYF	TRBV15	TRBJ2-7	many	NA
TGTGCCAGCAATGGCGTCTCCTACGAGCAGTACTTC	CASNGVSYEQYF	TRBV2	TRBJ2-7	many	NA
TGTGCCAGCAGCTACACAAGTTTAACTGAAGCTTTCTTT	CASSYTSLTEAFF	TRBV7-9	TRBJ1-1	many	NA
TGCGCCACCCTAAAACGACTAGACCGTCTAGAGACCCAGTACTTC	CATLKRLDRLETQYF	TRBV10-2	TRBJ2-5	few	NA
TGCAGTGCTAGAGTGGGTAGCGGGAGGAGCCCCTACGAGCAGTACTTC	CSARVGSGRSPYEQYF	TRBV20-1	TRBJ2-7	NA	TRBD2
TGTGCCAGCAGCATGGGACTAGCTTACGGTACGCAGTATTTT	CASSMGLAYGTQYF	TRBV11-3	TRBJ2-3	many	TRBD2
TGTGCCAGTGAGGGACACTTGAACACTGAAGCTTTCTTT	CASEGHLNTEAFF	TRBV6-1	TRBJ1-1	few	NA
TGTGCCAGCAGCACGGGACTAGCGGAAAACACAGATACGCAGTATTTT	CASSTGLAENTDTQYF	TRBV7-2	TRBJ2-3	many	TRBD2
TGTGCCAGCAGCACGGACAGGGAATACGAGCAGTACTTC	CASSTDREYEQYF	TRBV12-3/TRBV12-4	TRBJ2-7	NA	TRBD1
TGTGCCAGCAGTCGAGACCGGTCGTCTAGCACAGATACGCAGTATTTT	CASSRDRSSSTDTQYF	TRBV3-1	TRBJ2-3	many	NA
TGTGCCAGCTTTGTACCGGGACGAAACACCGGGGAGCTGTTTTTT	CASFVPGRNTGELFF	TRBV7-9	TRBJ2-2	NA	NA
TGTGCCAGCAGCTCGACCCGGACAGGGGGATACGAGCAGTACTTC	CASSSTRTGGYEQYF	TRBV11-1	TRBJ2-7	many	TRBD1
TGTGCCAGCATTTCCAAAAGTCTGAGAGGACGCTCCTACGAGCAGTACTTC	CASISKSLRGRSYEQYF	TRBV12-3/TRBV12-4	TRBJ2-7	few	NA
TGTGCCAGTAGTCCCCAGGGGTGGGTGACAGATACGCAGTATTTT	CASSPQGWVTDTQYF	TRBV19	TRBJ2-3	NA	NA
TGCAGCGTTGAAGGCGGGAGGGCCGGTTATGAGCAGTTCTTC	CSVEGGRAGYEQFF	TRBV29-1	TRBJ2-1	many	TRBD2
TGTGCCAGCAGCCCGGGACAGGGTCTTGGAGCCACTGAAGCTTTCTTT	CASSPGQGLGATEAFF	TRBV7-9	TRBJ1-1	many	TRBD1
TGTGCCAGCAGCTCCGGACTAGCGGGACAAGAGACCCAGTACTTC	CASSSGLAGQETQYF	TRBV11-3	TRBJ2-5	many	TRBD2
TGTGCCAGCAGTCGTACCCCAGCGGGAGGGTTCGGAGATACGCAGTATTTT	CASSRTPAGGFGDTQYF	TRBV6-1	TRBJ2-3	few	TRBD2
TGTGCCAGCAGTTACTCGGTCTCTTTGGGGACTAGGCGGGATACGCAGTATTTT	CASSYSVSLGTRRDTQYF	TRBV6-5	TRBJ2-3	NA	TRBD2
TGTGCCAGCAGCTTACACCGGGGAATCGATGAGCAGTTCTTC	CASSLHRGIDEQFF	TRBV7-3	TRBJ2-1	many	NA
TGTGCCAGCAGCCATGGACTAGCGGGAGTGGGAGAGACCCAGTACTTC	CASSHGLAGVGETQYF	TRBV9	TRBJ2-5	NA	TRBD2
TGCAGTGCTAGAACCCGTGGGACAGGGGGTGGGACCCAGTACTTC	CSARTRGTGGGTQYF	TRBV20-1	TRBJ2-5	few	TRBD1
TGTGCCAGCAGCCCGAGACTAGCGGGAGGGTTAGCTAGCACAGATACGCAGTATTTT	CASSPRLAGGLASTDTQYF	TRBV11-3	TRBJ2-3	many	TRBD2
TGTGCCAGCACCCTAGCGGGAGGGCCGCGGGGGCAGTTCTTC	CASTLAGGPRGQFF	TRBV28	TRBJ2-1	many	TRBD2
TGTGCCACCAGCAGGCGACGGACCTCCATCGGTGAGCAGTTCTTC	CATSRRRTSIGEQFF	TRBV15	TRBJ2-1	NA	NA
TGTGCCAGCAGTTTATCCAACAGGGACCACGAGCAGTACTTC	CASSLSNRDHEQYF	TRBV28	TRBJ2-7	many	NA
TGTGCCAGCAGTTCCCACTGGGGCCTAGCGATTCCGAATGAGCAGTTCTTC	CASSSHWGLAIPNEQFF	TRBV28	TRBJ2-1	many	NA
TGTGCCAGCTTCCTACCGGAGACCCAGTACTTC	CASFLPETQYF	TRBV27	TRBJ2-5	many	NA
TGTGCCAGCAGTAGGGACCGACAAGTCACAGATACGCAGTATTTT	CASSRDRQVTDTQYF	TRBV5-6	TRBJ2-3	few	NA
TGTGCCAGCAGCCGGGCCGGGACAGTCCATCAGCCCCAGCATTTT	CASSRAGTVHQPQHF	TRBV7-2	TRBJ1-5	many	TRBD1
TGCAGTGCTAGAGACCGACAGGGGACCTCCTACAATGAGCAGTTCTTC	CSARDRQGTSYNEQFF	TRBV20-1	TRBJ2-1	few	TRBD1
TGTGCCAGCAGGTTATCTGGCGGGGAGCTGTTTTTT	CASRLSGGELFF	TRBV28	TRBJ2-2	NA	NA
TGCGCCAGCAGCCAGGACGTACCCTCTAATTACAATGAGCAGTTCTTC	CASSQDVPSNYNEQFF	TRBV5-1	TRBJ2-1	many	NA
TGTGCCAGCCCACCATCCCAGGGGGAACGTGAAAAACTGTTTTTT	CASPPSQGEREKLFF	TRBV18	TRBJ1-4	NA	TRBD1
TGTGCCATCAGTGCCCCTCCCGGGGTACCTGAAGCTTTCTTT	CAISAPPGVPEAFF	TRBV10-3	TRBJ1-1	many	NA
TGTGCCAGCAGCAAGGGGACAGCAGCTAACGAGCAGTACTTC	CASSKGTAANEQYF	TRBV9	TRBJ2-7	many	TRBD1
TGTGCCAGCAGCTTAAGTTGGGTTGCCACTGAAGCTTTCTTT	CASSLSWVATEAFF	TRBV11-2	TRBJ1-1	many	NA
TGTGCCAGCAGCCCTAGCGGGAGGACCTACAATGAGCAGCTCTTC	CASSPSGRTYNEQLF	TRBV11-2	TRBJ2-1	NA	TRBD2
TGTGCCAGTAGTATGGTGGGGTCCTCCTACGAGCAGTACTTC	CASSMVGSSYEQYF	TRBV19	TRBJ2-7	NA	NA
TGTGCCATCAGTGCGACAGGGGTTGCCTCTGGGGCCAACGTCCTGACTTTC	CAISATGVASGANVLTF	TRBV10-3	TRBJ2-6	NA	TRBD1
TGTGCCAGCAGCTTAGCGGGAGGAGCCTACGAGCAGTACTTC	CASSLAGGAYEQYF	TRBV11-3	TRBJ2-7	many	TRBD2
TGTGCCAGCAGTTTATCCGGGACACCCTTACTCAGTGAAAAACTGTTTTTT	CASSLSGTPLLSEKLFF	TRBV27	TRBJ1-4	few	NA
TGTGCCAGCAGCTTAACGGGCCTCGATAACTATGGCTACACCTTC	CASSLTGLDNYGYTF	TRBV7-3	TRBJ1-2	many	NA
TGTGCCAGCAGCTTAGCTACCCCCAACTCCTATAATTCACCCCCCCACTTT	CASSLATPNSYNSPPHF	TRBV7-6	TRBJ1-6	NA	NA
TGTGCCAGCAGTTTAGCGCTAGCGGGAGGTGGTGAGCAGTTCTTC	CASSLALAGGGEQFF	TRBV12-3/TRBV12-4	TRBJ2-1	many	TRBD2
TGTGCCAGCAGTTACTCTGGGACAGGGAATCAGCCCCAGCATTTT	CASSYSGTGNQPQHF	TRBV6-5	TRBJ1-5	many	TRBD1
TGCGCCAGCAGCCAAGATGGAGGGCAGGGCGATCAGCCCCAGCATTTT	CASSQDGGQGDQPQHF	TRBV4-3	TRBJ1-5	NA	NA
TGTGCCAGCGGCTTTAGCGGGAGGGGCTCCTACAATGAGCAGTTCTTC	CASGFSGRGSYNEQFF	TRBV25-1	TRBJ2-1	NA	TRBD2